This T cell receptor (beta chain) was sequenced during a study of beta chain features in type 1 diabetes. Study results and caveats: The naive, central memory and Treg TCRB repertoires of patients appeared to be more similar to one another than those of healthy donors. VDJ junctions from type 1 diabetes patients carried fewer insertions and larger deletions.

The whole isolated RNA underwent reverse transcription, so sequencing captured expressed TCRB transcripts. It was found that naive, central memory and regulatory T cell samples averaged approximately 3.9 million reads. The data were produced by immunoSEQ multiplex PCR, yet TCRdb's version contains in-frame clones alone and is incomplete. The top ten hold roughly 0.43% of the sample, which has 130,000 to 150,000 clones, about 44% seen once. V was clipped by 6 bases and J by 4 bases, with 10 bases between them. This CDR3 is 14 amino acids long. Germline V gene lookup returns CDR1 MNHEY and CDR2 SVGAGI. Points on this clone: The antigen is unknown.

The receptor was isolated from a man aged 18 to 35 in good health. V usage is TRBV6-5 and J usage is TRBJ2-6; D is undetermined. The sequenced sample was Tregs from blood. CDR3 in amino acids: CASSPYRGANVLTF. The CDR3, as DNA: TGTGCCAGCAGCCCCTACCGAGGGGCCAACGTCCTGACTTTC.